This T cell receptor (beta chain) was sequenced for a study of T cells after yellow fever vaccination. Study-level findings and limits: Shared CD4/CD8 clonotypes were a small share, likely from convergent recombination.

This clonotype showed up many times. Its cognate antigen is unknown. TCRdb re-called the 5' RACE reads with MiXCR, one entry per CDR3 protein. The data contain about 230,000 distinct CDR3 sequences, about 7% of them seen just once; the ten biggest clones take up roughly 1%. Specimen: CD4+ T cells sorted from PBMCs, collected on the day of the yellow fever booster vaccination. This receptor was obtained from a man aged 25-45 years who received the YFV17D yellow fever vaccine.

The CDR3 DNA reads TGTGCCAGCAGTTTATCACAGTACTATGGCTACACCTTC. Translation: CASSLSQYYGYTF. V usage is TRBV28 and J usage is TRBJ1-2; D ambiguous. Per the germline V gene, CDR1 is MDHEN and CDR2 is SYDVKM. Trimming took 1 base from V and 3 from J, leaving 6 bases between them. CDR3 length equals 13 residues.